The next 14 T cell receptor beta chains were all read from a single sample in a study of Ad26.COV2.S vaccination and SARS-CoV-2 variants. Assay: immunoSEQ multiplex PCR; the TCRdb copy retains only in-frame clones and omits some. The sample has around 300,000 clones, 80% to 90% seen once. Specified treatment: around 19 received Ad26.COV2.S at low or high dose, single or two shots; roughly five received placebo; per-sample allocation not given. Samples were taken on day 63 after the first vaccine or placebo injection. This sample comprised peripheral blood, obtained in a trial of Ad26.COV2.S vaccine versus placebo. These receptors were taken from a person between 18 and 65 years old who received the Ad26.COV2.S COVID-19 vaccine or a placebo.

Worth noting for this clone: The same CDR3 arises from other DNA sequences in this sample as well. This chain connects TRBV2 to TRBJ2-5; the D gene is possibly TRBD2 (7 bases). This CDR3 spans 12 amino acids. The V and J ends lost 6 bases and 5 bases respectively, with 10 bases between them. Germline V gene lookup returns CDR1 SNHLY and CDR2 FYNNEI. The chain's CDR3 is CASRGGLETQYF. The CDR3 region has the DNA TGTGCCAGCAGGGGGGGGCTTGAGACCCAGTACTTC. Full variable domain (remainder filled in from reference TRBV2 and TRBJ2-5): EPEVTQTPSHQVTQMGQEVILRCVPISNHLYFYWYRQILGQKVEFLVSFYNNEISEKSEIFDDQFSVERPDGSNFTLKIRSTKLEDSAMYFCASRGGLETQYFGPGTRLLVL.

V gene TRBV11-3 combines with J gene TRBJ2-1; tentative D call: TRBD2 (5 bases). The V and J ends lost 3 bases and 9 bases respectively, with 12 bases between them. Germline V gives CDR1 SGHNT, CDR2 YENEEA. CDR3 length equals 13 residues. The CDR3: CASSFLAGSEQFF. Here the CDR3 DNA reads TGTGCCAGCAGCTTCCTCGCGGGTAGTGAGCAGTTCTTC.

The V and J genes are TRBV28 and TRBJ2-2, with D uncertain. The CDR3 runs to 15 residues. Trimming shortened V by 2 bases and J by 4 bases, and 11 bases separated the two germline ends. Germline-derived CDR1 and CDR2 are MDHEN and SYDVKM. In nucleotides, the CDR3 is TGTGCCAGCAGTTTACCAAACGGCGGCACCGGGGAGCTGTTTTTT. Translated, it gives CASSLPNGGTGELFF.

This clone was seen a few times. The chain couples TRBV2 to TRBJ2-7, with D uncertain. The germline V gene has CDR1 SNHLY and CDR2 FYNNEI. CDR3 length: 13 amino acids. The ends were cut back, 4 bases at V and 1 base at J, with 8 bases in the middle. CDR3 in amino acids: CASSVVGSYEQYF. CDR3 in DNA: TGTGCCAGCAGTGTGGTCGGTTCCTACGAGCAGTACTTC. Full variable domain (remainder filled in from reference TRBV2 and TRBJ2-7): EPEVTQTPSHQVTQMGQEVILRCVPISNHLYFYWYRQILGQKVEFLVSFYNNEISEKSEIFDDQFSVERPDGSNFTLKIRSTKLEDSAMYFCASSVVGSYEQYFGPGTRLTVT.

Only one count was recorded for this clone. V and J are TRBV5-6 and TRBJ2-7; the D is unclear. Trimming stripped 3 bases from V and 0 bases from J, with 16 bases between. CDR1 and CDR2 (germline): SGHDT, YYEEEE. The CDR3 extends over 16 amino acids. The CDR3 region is CASSSLGFRSSYEQYF. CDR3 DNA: TGTGCCAGCAGCTCTCTCGGGTTTAGGAGCTCCTACGAGCAGTACTTC.

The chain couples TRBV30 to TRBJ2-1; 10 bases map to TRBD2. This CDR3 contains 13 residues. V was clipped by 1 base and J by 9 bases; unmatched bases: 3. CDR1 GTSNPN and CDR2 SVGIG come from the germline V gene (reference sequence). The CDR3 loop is CAWSGGTSAEQFF. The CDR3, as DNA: TGTGCCTGGAGTGGGGGGACTAGCGCTGAGCAGTTCTTC.

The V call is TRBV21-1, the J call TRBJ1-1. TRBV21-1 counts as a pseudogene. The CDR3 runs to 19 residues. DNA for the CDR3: TGTGCCAGCACCGAAACGAACAGGGGAAGGCGGGGGTCGATCACTGAAGCTTTCTTT. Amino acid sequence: CASTETNRGRRGSITEAFF.

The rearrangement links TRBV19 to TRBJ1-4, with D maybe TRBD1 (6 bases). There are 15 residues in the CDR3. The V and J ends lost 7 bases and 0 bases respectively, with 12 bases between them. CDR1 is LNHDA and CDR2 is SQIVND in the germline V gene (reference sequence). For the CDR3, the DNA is TGTGCCAGTATCAAGGACAGCGCAACTAATGAAAAACTGTTTTTT. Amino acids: CASIKDSATNEKLFF. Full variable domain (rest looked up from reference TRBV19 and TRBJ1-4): DGGITQSPKYLFRKEGQNVTLSCEQNLNHDAMYWYRQDPGQGLRLIYYSQIVNDFQKGDIAEGYSVSREKKESFPLTVTSAQKNPTAFYLCASIKDSATNEKLFFGSGTQLSVL.

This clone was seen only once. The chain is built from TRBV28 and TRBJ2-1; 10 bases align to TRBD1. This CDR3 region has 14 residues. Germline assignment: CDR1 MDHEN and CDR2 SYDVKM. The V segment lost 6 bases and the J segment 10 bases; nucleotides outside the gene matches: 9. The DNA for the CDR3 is TGTGCCAGCAGGGCTGGACAGGGGGTGTGGGAGCAGTTCTTC. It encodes CASRAGQGVWEQFF.

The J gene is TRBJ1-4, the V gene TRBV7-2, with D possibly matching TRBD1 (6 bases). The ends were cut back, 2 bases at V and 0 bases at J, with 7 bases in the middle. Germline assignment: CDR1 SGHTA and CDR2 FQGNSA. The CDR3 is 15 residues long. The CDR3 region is CASSLQGTTNEKLFF. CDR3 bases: TGTGCCAGCAGCTTACAGGGGACAACTAATGAAAAACTGTTTTTT.

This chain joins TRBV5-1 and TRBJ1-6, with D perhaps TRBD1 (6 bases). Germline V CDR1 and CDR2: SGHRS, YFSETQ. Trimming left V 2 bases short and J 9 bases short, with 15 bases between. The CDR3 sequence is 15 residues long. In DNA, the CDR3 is TGCGCCAGCAGCTTAGCACAGGGTAACGCTTCACCCCTCCACTTT. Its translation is CASSLAQGNASPLHF.

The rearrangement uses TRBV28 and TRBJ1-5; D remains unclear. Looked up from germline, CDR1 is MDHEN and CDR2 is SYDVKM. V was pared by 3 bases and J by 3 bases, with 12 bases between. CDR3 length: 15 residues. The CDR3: CASSFRQDDNQPQHF. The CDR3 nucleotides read TGTGCCAGCAGTTTCCGCCAGGATGACAATCAGCCCCAGCATTTT.

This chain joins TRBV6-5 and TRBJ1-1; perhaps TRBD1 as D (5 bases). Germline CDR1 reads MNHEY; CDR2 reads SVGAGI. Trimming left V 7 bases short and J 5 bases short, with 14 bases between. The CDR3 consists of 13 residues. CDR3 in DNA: TGTGCCAGCATTAAGGACCGGGGGACTGAAGCTTTCTTT. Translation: CASIKDRGTEAFF.

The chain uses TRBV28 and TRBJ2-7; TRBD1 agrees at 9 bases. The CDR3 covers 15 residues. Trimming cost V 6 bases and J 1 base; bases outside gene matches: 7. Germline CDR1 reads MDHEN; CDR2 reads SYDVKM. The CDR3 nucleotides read TGTGCCAGCAGACAGGACAGGGGCTTTTCCTACGAGCAGTACTTC. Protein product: CASRQDRGFSYEQYF. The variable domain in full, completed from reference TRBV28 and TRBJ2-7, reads DVKVTQSSRYLVKRTGEKVFLECVQDMDHENMFWYRQDPGLGLRLIYFSYDVKMKEKGDIPEGYSVSREKKERFSLILESASTNQTSMYLCASRQDRGFSYEQYFGPGTRLTVT.